The rows below give T cell receptor beta chains drawn from one sample of a study of circulating and synovial CD4+ cells in juvenile arthritis. Libraries were prepared by immunoSEQ multiplex PCR; TCRdb keeps only in-frame clonotypes and omits some of them. The sample gives a few thousand clones, about 80% of which show up once; 4% to 6% is in the top ten. Sample: CD4+ T cells from synovial fluid. These receptors originate from a human donor with juvenile idiopathic arthritis. The CDR3 runs from the conserved cysteine through the conserved F or W. Fields, in order: V gene, CDR3 protein.

V: TRBV18; CDR3: CASSPRQLNTEAFF
V: TRBV18; CDR3: CASSPGGLQETQYF
V: TRBV10-1; CDR3: CASRGGNEQFF
V: TRBV13; CDR3: CASSTTSGTDTQYF
V: TRBV10-3; CDR3: CAISGTSGRKDGELFF
V: TRBV23-1; CDR3: CASSQKVGGRNEQFF
V: TRBV18; CDR3: CASSPYRDRGAYGYTF
V: TRBV9; CDR3: CASSVDPRRGGDYEQYF
V: TRBV10-3; CDR3: CAISALAGAPDTQYF
V: TRBV7-9; CDR3: CASSSGGDF
V: TRBV12-5; CDR3: CASAPGQGYTGELFF
V: TRBV5-1; CDR3: CASSIGTGVTKVNTEAFF
V: TRBV6-1; CDR3: CASSLGGSINEKLFF
V: TRBV7-9; CDR3: CASSPRGAGGPGNEQFF
V: TRBV28; CDR3: CASSVTGEGVTEAFF
V: TRBV28; CDR3: CASSNGTSGRAQDVVRETQYF
V: TRBV7-9; CDR3: CASSPRLAGTFTDTQYF
V: TRBV5-1; CDR3: CASSQGTSGSGETQYF
V: TRBV19; CDR3: CASSIGGLRETQYF
V: TRBV7-2; CDR3: CASSLDSNTGELFF
V: TRBV9; CDR3: CASSVDGTGGGGDEQFF
V: TRBV28; CDR3: CASSLSQREGREQYF
V: TRBV5-4; CDR3: CASSFGTNSRGTEAFF
V: TRBV27; CDR3: CASSADRGYGPSGNTIYF
V: TRBV5-6; CDR3: CASSFAGRGRTDTQYF
V: TRBV7-3; CDR3: CASSPGTSYNEQFF
V: TRBV9; CDR3: CASRREPGAYGYTF
V: TRBV30; CDR3: CAWRQDTEAFF
V: TRBV28; CDR3: CASSFHAGGGTGELFF
V: TRBV13; CDR3: CASSSSGSSYEQYF
V: TRBV15; CDR3: CATSSFTGGSETQYF
V: TRBV10-3; CDR3: CAIGPPTETFEQYF
V: TRBV25-1; CDR3: CASSELRGPGNTIYF
V: TRBV19; CDR3: CASSPQSSGANVLTF
V: TRBV7-2; CDR3: CASSWGLAGARGAGELFF
V: TRBV27; CDR3: CASRTGAVYEQYF
V: TRBV10-3; CDR3: CAVPAGGNYGYTF
V: TRBV30; CDR3: CAWRDKNTEAFF
V: TRBV21-1; CDR3: CASSKERTSLEQYF
V: TRBV5-4; CDR3: CASSRGTSGALGGETQYF
V: TRBV28; CDR3: CASRAATVYEQYF
V: TRBV5-4; CDR3: CASRGTVNTGELFF
V: TRBV10-2; CDR3: CASSESSGSPFF
V: TRBV19; CDR3: CASSVTFSDRGNSPLHF
V: TRBV5-1; CDR3: CASSQGAGPDTQYF
V: TRBV7-2; CDR3: CASSLGTGPYNEQFF
V: TRBV7-2; CDR3: CASSLKAGGEQFF
V: TRBV4-1; CDR3: CASSQELPGASYNSPLHF
V: TRBV25-1; CDR3: CASSEALASSTDTQYF
V: TRBV19; CDR3: CASSAYPETPYEQYF
V: TRBV27; CDR3: CASGRDRGQGKLFF
V: TRBV19; CDR3: CASIGRANGNQPQHF
V: TRBV11-2; CDR3: CASSLGIRGFEQYF
V: TRBV19; CDR3: CASSVASGGETQYF
V: TRBV28; CDR3: CASLDRDRYGYTF
V: TRBV19; CDR3: CASSSGTSSYNEQFF
V: TRBV2; CDR3: CASSERRDSNQPQHF